This record concerns one T cell receptor beta chain sequence. Researchers ran the PCR with 60 Vbeta and 13 Jbeta primers. Clones were sequenced by immunoSEQ multiplex PCR, and TCRdb holds only the in-frame ones, with some missing. The top ten hold approximately 3% of the sample, which has about 120,000 clones, 9% to 10% seen once. These data come from a study of cytomegalovirus exposure and HLA in healthy donors. CDR3 length: 15 amino acids. With 3 bases clipped from V and 5 bases from J, the junction kept 3 bases outside the gene matches. The germline CDR1 and CDR2 sequences are SGHRS and YFSETQ. Sequencing was performed on PBMCs. This clonotype was sampled from a man between 25 and 39 years old in good health and CMV-seronegative. V and J are TRBV5-1 and TRBJ2-5, with 14 bases identical to TRBD2. In nucleotides, the CDR3 is TGCGCCAGCAGCTCGGGACTAGCGGGAGTGGAGACCCAGTACTTC. Amino acid sequence: CASSSGLAGVETQYF.